The sequence of this T cell receptor beta chain was determined in a study of OX40 agonist ivuxolimab in advanced cancers. Study-level points and caveats: Compared with CD4+, CD8+ T cells on average had more expanded clones. Both CD4+ and CD8+ T cell populations in blood had undergone clonal expansion by week 6 at 0.1 to 3.0 mg/kg. Undetermined was the antigen specificity of the expanded peripheral T cells.

Assay: immunoSEQ multiplex PCR; the TCRdb copy retains only in-frame clones and omits some. The sample contains 71,000 or so clones, approximately 80% of which appear only once. This CDR3 comprises 14 residues. The V gene end was trimmed by 5 bases and the J gene end by 7 bases; junction bases not matched to a gene: 6. CDR1 and CDR2 (germline): SGHVS, FQNEAQ. Prior autoimmune disease or systemic immunosuppression barred patients. This clone occurred a few times. The target antigen is unknown. This rearrangement joins TRBV7-8 to TRBJ2-1; 9 bases line up with TRBD1. The TCR sequence derives from an adult with an advanced solid tumor such as melanoma, head and neck, liver or kidney cancer. The sample was CD4+ or CD8+ T cells sorted from blood, taken in a trial of the OX40 agonist ivuxolimab. The CDR3 here is CASSPGQGNNEQFF. The CDR3 DNA is TGTGCCAGCAGCCCCGGACAGGGGAATAATGAGCAGTTCTTC. Filled out from reference TRBV7-8 and TRBJ2-1, the complete variable domain reads GAGVSQSPRYKVAKRGQDVALRCDPISGHVSLFWYQQALGQGPEFLTYFQNEAQLDKSGLPSDRFFAERPEGSVSTLKIQRTQQEDSAVYLCASSPGQGNNEQFFGPGTRLTVL.